This T cell receptor (beta chain) was retrieved from a study of response to subunit inactivated influenza vaccine. This clonotype was seen a few times. Its antigen is currently unknown. The CDR3 totals 12 residues. CDR1 MNHEY and CDR2 SVGEGT come from the germline V gene. V was pared by 4 bases and J by 14 bases, with 17 bases between. Study-level findings and limits: With each seasonal influenza vaccination, the authors suggested, few new T cells are recruited.

TCRdb called the RT-PCR reads again in MiXCR, with one record for every CDR3 protein. Of roughly 790,000 distinct CDR3 sequences in the sample, 21% were seen once. The source of this sequence is a man between 45 and 60 years old who received an inactivated influenza vaccine. The source was PBMCs from blood, collected 5 to 6 days after vaccination. V gene TRBV6-2 or TRBV6-3 combines with J gene TRBJ1-2; D is undetermined. The CDR3 nucleotides read TGTGCCAGCAGTTCGCAAAACAGACAAGGTACCTTC. Its protein is CASSSQNRQGTF.